This T cell receptor (beta chain) was documented in a study of T cell responses to AZD1222 COVID-19 vaccine. Looking at the study overall: Timing groups of about 4 and about 12 weeks for second doses were pooled.

V gave up 0 bases and J gave up 6 bases; unmatched junction bases: 7. CDR3 length equals 17 residues. Germline CDR1 is SGHVS and CDR2 is FQNEAQ. Sequenced by immunoSEQ multiplex PCR; TCRdb stores in-frame clones only, minus some. The sample shows some 150,000 clones, under 95% of them seen only once. The chain couples TRBV7-8 to TRBJ1-5; TRBD1 matches at 11 bases. This sequence originates from an adult in good health. The sequencing used peripheral blood, collected on day 0 of AZD1222 vaccination. DNA for the CDR3: TGTGCCAGCAGCTTAGCATTGGGACAGGGGGAGGGTCAGCCCCAGCATTTT. This encodes CASSLALGQGEGQPQHF. The entire variable domain, with the rest obtained from reference TRBV7-8 and TRBJ1-5, is as follows: GAGVSQSPRYKVAKRGQDVALRCDPISGHVSLFWYQQALGQGPEFLTYFQNEAQLDKSGLPSDRFFAERPEGSVSTLKIQRTQQEDSAVYLCASSLALGQGEGQPQHFGDGTRLSIL.